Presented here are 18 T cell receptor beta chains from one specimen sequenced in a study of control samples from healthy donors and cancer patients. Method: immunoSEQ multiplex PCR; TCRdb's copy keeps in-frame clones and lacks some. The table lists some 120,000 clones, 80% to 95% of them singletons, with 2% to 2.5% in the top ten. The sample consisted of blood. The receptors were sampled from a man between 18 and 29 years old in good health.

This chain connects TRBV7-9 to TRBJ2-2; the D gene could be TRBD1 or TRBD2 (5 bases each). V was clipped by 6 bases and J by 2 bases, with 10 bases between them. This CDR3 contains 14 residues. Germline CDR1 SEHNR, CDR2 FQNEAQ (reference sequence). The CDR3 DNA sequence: TGTGCCAGCAGACGGGACCCAAACACCGGGGAGCTGTTTTTT. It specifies CASRRDPNTGELFF.

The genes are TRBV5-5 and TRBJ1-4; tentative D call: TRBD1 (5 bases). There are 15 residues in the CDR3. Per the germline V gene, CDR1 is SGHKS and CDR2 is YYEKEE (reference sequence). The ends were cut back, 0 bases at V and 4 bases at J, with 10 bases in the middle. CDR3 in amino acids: CASSLDWGYNEKLFF. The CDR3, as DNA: TGTGCCAGCAGCTTGGATTGGGGGTATAATGAAAAACTGTTTTTT.

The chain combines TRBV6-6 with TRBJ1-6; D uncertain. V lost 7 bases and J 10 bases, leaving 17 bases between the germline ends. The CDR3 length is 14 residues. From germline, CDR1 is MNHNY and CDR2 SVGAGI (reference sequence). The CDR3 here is CASTWTEVESPLHF. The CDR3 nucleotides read TGTGCCAGCACCTGGACGGAGGTAGAGTCACCCCTCCACTTT.

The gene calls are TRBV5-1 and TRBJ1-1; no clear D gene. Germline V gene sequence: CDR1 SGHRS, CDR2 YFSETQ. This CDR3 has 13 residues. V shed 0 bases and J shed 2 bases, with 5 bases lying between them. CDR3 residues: CASSLVRNTEAFF. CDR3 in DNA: TGCGCCAGCAGCTTGGTCAGAAACACTGAAGCTTTCTTT.

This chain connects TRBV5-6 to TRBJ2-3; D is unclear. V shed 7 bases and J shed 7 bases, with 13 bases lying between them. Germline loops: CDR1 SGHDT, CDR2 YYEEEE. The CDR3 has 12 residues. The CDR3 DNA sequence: TGTGCCAGCGCCCCCCGGTCGCATACGCAGTATTTT. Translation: CASAPRSHTQYF.

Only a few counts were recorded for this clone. CDR3 in amino acids: CASSPQDSTDTQYF. The CDR3 DNA sequence: TGTGCCAGCTCACCACAGGATAGCACAGATACGCAGTATTTT. The chain employs TRBV18 and TRBJ2-3; D not certain. This CDR3 is 14 amino acids long. The V end lost 1 base, the J end lost 0 bases, and 5 bases lay between the germline ends. Germline CDR1 reads KGHSH; CDR2 reads LQKENI.

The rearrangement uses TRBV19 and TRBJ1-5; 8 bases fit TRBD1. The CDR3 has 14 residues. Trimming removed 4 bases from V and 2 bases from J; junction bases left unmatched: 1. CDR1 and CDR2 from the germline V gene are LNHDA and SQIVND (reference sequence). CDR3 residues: CASSTTGGNQPQHF. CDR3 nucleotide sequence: TGTGCCAGTAGTACGACAGGGGGCAATCAGCCCCAGCATTTT.

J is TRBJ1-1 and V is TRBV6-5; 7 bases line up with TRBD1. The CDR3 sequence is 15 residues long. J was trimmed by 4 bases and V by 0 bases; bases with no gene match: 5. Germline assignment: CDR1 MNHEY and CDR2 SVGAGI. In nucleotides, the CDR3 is TGTGCCAGCAGTTACTCTAGTACAGGGGTCACTGAAGCTTTCTTT. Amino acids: CASSYSSTGVTEAFF.

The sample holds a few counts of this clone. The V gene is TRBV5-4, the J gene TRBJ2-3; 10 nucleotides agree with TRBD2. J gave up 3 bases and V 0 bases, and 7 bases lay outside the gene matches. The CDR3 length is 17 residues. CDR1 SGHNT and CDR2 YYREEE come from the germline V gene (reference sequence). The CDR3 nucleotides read TGTGCCAGCAGCTTGGCCCTAGCGGGGGAGGTTACAGATACGCAGTATTTT. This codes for CASSLALAGEVTDTQYF.

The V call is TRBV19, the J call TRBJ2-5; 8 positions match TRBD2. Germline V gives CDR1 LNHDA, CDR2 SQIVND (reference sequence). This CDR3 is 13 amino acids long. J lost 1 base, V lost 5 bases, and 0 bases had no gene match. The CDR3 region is CASSGTSQETQYF. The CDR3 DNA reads TGTGCCAGTAGTGGGACTAGCCAAGAGACCCAGTACTTC. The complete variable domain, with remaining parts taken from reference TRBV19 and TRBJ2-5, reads DGGITQSPKYLFRKEGQNVTLSCEQNLNHDAMYWYRQDPGQGLRLIYYSQIVNDFQKGDIAEGYSVSREKKESFPLTVTSAQKNPTAFYLCASSGTSQETQYFGPGTRLLVL.

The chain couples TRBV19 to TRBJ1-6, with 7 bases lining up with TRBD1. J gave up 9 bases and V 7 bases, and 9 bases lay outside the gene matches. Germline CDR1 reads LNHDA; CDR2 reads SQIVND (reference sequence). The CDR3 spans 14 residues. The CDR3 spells CASKIRTGGSPLHF. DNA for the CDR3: TGTGCCAGTAAAATAAGGACAGGTGGTTCACCCCTCCACTTT.

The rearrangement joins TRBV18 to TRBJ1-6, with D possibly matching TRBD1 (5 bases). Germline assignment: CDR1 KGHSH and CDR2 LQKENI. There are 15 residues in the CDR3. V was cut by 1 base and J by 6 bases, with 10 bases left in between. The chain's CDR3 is CASSPLDSLNSPLHF. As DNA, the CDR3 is TGTGCCAGCTCACCACTTGACAGCCTTAATTCACCCCTCCACTTT.

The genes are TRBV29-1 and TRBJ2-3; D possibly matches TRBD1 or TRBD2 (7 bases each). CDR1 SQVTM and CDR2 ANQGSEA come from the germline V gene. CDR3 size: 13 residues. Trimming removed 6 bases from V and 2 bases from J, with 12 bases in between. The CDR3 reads CSVGGTDTDTQYF. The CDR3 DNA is TGCAGCGTCGGGGGGACAGACACAGATACGCAGTATTTT.

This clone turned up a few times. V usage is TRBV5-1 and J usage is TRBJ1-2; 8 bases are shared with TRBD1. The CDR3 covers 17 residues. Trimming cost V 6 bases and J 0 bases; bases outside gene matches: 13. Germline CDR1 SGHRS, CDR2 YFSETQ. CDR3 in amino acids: CASKPQGAFEANYGYTF. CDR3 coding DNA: TGCGCCAGCAAGCCGCAGGGGGCATTTGAAGCTAACTATGGCTACACCTTC.

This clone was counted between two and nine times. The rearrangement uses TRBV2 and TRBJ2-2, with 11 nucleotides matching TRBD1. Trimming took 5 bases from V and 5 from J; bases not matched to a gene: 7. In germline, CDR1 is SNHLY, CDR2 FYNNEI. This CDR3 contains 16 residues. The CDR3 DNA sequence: TGTGCCAGCAGTATCGGACAGGGGGCCCTAACCGGGGAGCTGTTTTTT. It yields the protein CASSIGQGALTGELFF.

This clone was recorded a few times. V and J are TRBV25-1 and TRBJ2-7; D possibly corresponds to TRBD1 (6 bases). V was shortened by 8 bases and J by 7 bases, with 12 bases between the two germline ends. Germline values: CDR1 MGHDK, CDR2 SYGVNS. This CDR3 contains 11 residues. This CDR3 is CASENTGEQYF. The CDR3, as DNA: TGTGCCAGCGAAAATACAGGGGAGCAGTACTTC.

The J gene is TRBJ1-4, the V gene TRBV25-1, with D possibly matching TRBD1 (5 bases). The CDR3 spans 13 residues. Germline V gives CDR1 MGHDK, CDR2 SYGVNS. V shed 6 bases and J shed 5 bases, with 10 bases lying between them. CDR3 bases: TGTGCCAGCAGCTGGGGGTCGAATGAAAAACTGTTTTTT. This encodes CASSWGSNEKLFF. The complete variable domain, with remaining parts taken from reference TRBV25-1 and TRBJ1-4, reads EADIYQTPRYLVIGTGKKITLECSQTMGHDKMYWYQQDPGMELHLIHYSYGVNSTEKGDLSSESTVSRIRTEHFPLTLESARPSHTSQYLCASSWGSNEKLFFGSGTQLSVL.

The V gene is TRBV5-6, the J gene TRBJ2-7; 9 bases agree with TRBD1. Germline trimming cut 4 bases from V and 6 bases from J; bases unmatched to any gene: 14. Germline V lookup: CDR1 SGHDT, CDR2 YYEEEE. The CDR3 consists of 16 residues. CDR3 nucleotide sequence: TGTGCCAGCAGCCGGGAAGTATGGGGACAGGGCAGCGAGCAGTACGTC. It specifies CASSREVWGQGSEQYV.